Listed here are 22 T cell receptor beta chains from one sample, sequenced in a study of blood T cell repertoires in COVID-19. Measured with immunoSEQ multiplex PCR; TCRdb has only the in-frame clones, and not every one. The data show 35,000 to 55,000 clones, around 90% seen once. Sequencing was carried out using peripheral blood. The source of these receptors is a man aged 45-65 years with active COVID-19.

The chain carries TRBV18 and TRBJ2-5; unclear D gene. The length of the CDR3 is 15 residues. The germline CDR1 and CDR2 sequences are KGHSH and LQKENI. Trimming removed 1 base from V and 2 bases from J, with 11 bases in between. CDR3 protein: CASSPLGSAQETQYF. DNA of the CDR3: TGTGCCAGCTCACCACTCGGCAGCGCTCAAGAGACCCAGTACTTC. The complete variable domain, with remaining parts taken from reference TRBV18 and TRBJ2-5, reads NAGVMQNPRHLVRRRGQEARLRCSPMKGHSHVYWYRQLPEEGLKFMVYLQKENIIDESGMPKERFSAEFPKEGPSILRIQQVVRGDSAAYFCASSPLGSAQETQYFGPGTRLLVL.

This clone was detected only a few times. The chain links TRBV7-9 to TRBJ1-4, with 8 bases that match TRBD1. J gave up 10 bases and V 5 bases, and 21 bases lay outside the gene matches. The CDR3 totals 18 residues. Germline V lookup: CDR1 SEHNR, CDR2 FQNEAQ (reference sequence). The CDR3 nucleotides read TGTGCCAGCAGCACGAGAGTCCGCGGCGGGACAGGTCTAGTAAAACTGTTTTTT. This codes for CASSTRVRGGTGLVKLFF.

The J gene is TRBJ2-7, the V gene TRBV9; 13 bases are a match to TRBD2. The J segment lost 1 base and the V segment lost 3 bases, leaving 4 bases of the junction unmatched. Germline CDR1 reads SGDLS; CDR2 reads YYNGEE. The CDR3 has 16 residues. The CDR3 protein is CASSATSGGSSYEQYF. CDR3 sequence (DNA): TGTGCCAGCAGCGCGACTAGCGGGGGGTCGTCCTACGAGCAGTACTTC.

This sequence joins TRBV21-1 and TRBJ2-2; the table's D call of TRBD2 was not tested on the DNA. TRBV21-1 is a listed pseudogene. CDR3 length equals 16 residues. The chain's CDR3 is CASSKDLSANTGELFF. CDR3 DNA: TGTGCCAGCAGCAAAGATCTGAGCGCGAACACCGGGGAGCTGTTTTTT.

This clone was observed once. As DNA, the CDR3 is TGTGCCAGTAGTCCCGGGACAGGGGTAGTTTGGCCCCAGCATTTT. This codes for CASSPGTGVVWPQHF. The rearrangement joins TRBV19 to TRBJ1-5; 10 nucleotides match TRBD1. The CDR3 covers 15 residues. CDR1 is LNHDA and CDR2 is SQIVND in the germline V gene (reference sequence). With V trimmed by 5 bases and J by 9 bases, 10 bases remained unmatched.

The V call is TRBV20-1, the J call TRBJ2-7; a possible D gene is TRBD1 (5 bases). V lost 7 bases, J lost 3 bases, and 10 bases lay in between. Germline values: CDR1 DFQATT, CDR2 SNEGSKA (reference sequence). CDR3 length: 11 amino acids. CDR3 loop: CSVLDSYEQYF. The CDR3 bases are TGCAGTGTCCTCGACAGCTACGAGCAGTACTTC.

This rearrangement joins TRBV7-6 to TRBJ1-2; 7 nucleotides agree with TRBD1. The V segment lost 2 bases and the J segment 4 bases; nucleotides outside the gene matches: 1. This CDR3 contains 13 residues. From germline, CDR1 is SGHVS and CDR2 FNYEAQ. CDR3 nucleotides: TGTGCCAGCAGCTTACCAGGGGGCTATGGCTACACCTTC. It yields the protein CASSLPGGYGYTF. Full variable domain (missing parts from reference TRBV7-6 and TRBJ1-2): GAGVSQSPRYKVTKRGQDVALRCDPISGHVSLYWYRQALGQGPEFLTYFNYEAQQDKSGLPNDRFSAERPEGSISTLTIQRTEQRDSAMYRCASSLPGGYGYTFGSGTRLTVV.

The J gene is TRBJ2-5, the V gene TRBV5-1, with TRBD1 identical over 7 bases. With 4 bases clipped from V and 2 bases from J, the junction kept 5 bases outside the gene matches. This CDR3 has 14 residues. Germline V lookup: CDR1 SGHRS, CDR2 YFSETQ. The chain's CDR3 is CASSPRDSQETQYF. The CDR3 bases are TGCGCCAGCAGCCCCCGGGACAGTCAAGAGACCCAGTACTTC.

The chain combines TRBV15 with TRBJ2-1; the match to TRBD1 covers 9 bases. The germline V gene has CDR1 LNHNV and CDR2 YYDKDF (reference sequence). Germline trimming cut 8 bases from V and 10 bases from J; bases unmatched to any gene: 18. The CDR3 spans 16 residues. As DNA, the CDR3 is TGTGCCACCGCACCATTAACAGGGGGCCGAGGAGGGGAGCAGTTCTTC. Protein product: CATAPLTGGRGGEQFF.

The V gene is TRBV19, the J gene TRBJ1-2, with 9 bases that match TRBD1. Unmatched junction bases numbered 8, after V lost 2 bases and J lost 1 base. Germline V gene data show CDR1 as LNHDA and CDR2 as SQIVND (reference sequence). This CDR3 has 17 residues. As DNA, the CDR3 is TGTGCCAGTAGTATAAAAGGACAGGGGTCCTATAACTATGGCTACACCTTC. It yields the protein CASSIKGQGSYNYGYTF.

The CDR3 coding sequence is TGTGCCAGTAGTAAAGGGACAGGGGGCTATGGCGAGCAGTACTTC. Protein sequence: CASSKGTGGYGEQYF. The gene calls are TRBV19 and TRBJ2-7; 12 bases align to TRBD1. The CDR3 length is 15 residues. Germline assignment: CDR1 LNHDA and CDR2 SQIVND (reference sequence). Trimming removed 4 bases from V and 6 bases from J; junction bases left unmatched: 7.

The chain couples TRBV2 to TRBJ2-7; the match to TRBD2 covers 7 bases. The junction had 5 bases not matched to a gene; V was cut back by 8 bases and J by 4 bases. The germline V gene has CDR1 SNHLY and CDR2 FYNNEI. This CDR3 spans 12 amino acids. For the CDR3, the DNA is TGTGCCAGCCTTATTAGCGGGTACGAGCAGTACTTC. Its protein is CASLISGYEQYF.

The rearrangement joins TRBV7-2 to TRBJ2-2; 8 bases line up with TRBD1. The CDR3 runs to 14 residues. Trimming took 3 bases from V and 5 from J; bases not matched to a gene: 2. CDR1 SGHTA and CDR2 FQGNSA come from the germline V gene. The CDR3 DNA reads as TGTGCCAGCAGCTTCAGGGGGCAGACCGGGGAGCTGTTTTTT. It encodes CASSFRGQTGELFF.

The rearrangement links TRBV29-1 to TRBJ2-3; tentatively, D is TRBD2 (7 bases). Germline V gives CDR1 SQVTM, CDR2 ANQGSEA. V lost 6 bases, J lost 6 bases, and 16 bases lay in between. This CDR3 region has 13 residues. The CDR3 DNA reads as TGCAGCGTAACCGGGGGGCAGGTTGATACGCAGTATTTT. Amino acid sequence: CSVTGGQVDTQYF.

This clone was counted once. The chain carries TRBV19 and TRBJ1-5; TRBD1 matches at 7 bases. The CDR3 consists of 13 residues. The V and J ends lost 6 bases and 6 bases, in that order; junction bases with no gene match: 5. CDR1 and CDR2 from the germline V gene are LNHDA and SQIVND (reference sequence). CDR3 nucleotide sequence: TGTGCCAGTAGAAAACAGGGGTCTCAGCCCCAGCATTTT. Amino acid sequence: CASRKQGSQPQHF.

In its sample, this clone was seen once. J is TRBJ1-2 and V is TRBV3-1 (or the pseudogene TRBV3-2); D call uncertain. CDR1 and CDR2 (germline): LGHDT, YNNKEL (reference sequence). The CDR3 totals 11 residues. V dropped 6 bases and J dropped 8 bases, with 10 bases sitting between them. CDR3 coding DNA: TGTGCCAGCAGGCATACTATGGGCTACACCTTC. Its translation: CASRHTMGYTF.

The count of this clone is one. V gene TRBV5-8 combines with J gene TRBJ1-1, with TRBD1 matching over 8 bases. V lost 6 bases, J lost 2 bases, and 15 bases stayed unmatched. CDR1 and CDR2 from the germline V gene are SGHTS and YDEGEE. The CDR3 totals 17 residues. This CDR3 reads CASIPAFRTGFNTEAFF. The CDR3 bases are TGTGCCAGCATCCCAGCGTTTAGGACAGGGTTTAACACTGAAGCTTTCTTT.

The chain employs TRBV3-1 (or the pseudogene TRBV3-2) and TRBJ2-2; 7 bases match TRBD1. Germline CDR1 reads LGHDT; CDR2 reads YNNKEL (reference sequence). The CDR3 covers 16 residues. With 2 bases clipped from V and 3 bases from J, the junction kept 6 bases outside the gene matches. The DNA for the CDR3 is TGTGCCAGCAGCCAATTGACAGGGTGGGACACCGGGGAGCTGTTTTTT. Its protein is CASSQLTGWDTGELFF.

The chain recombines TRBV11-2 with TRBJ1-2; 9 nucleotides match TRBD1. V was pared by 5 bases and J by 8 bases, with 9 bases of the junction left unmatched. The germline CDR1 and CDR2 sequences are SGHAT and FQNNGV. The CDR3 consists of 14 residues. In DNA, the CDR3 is TGTGCCAGCAGCCCAGGGACAGGGCAGGTCGGCTACACCTTC. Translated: CASSPGTGQVGYTF.

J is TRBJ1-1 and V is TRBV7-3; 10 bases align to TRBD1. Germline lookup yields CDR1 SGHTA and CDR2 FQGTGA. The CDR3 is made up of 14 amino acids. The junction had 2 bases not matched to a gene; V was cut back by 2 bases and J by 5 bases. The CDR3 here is CASSLGTGETEAFF. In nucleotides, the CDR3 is TGTGCCAGCAGCTTAGGGACAGGGGAGACTGAAGCTTTCTTT.

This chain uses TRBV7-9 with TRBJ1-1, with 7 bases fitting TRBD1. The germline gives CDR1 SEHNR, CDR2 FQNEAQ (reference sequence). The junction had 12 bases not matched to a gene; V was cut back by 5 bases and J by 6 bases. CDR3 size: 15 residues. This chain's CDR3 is CASSPPIQGYAEAFF. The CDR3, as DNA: TGTGCCAGCAGCCCACCAATACAGGGGTACGCTGAAGCTTTCTTT.

The CDR3 nucleotides read TGTGCCAGCAGTGAAGCGGGAGGGACGCAATACGAGCAGTACTTC. The encoded protein is CASSEAGGTQYEQYF. The chain joins TRBV6-1 to TRBJ2-7, with 7 bases aligning to TRBD2. V lost 0 bases to trimming and J lost 4 bases; unmatched junction nucleotides: 6. Germline CDR1 reads MNHNS; CDR2 reads SASEGT. This CDR3 comprises 15 residues.